This T cell receptor beta chain was recorded in a study of regulatory T cells in long-lasting Graves disease. Findings and limits, study-wide: Blood alone, not thyroid tissue, was studied. New patients shared approximately 1,000 public clonotypes, and persistent patients shared more, with under 3,500. Persistent disease was associated with favored TRBV28 usage and with favored use of TRBJ1-2 and TRBJ2-5.

Investigators prepared the TCR beta libraries by applying iRepertoire HTBI primers and Arm-PCR of CDR3 regions. TCRdb ran MiXCR on the multiplex PCR reads and lists one entry per CDR3 protein. The sample includes over 350,000 distinct CDR3 sequences, approximately 14% of them seen just once. Time point in this sample: newly diagnosed GD, antithyroid drugs for less than 3 months. There was RNA extracted from PBMCs, and the TCR library was made from it. This clonotype was counted many times. Its target is unknown. The V end was cut by 0 bases, the J end by 5 bases, with 19 bases between. Germline V lookup: CDR1 KGHSH, CDR2 LQKENI. The CDR3 sequence is 17 residues long. This sample also appeared in a second study, on T cells in Graves' hyperthyroidism and ophthalmopathy. That publication notes: By a 13 V-J model, ophthalmopathy was set apart from stable hyperthyroidism.

Here the sequenced sample was peripheral blood mononuclear cells (PBMCs), taken at new diagnosis, from a patient treated with antithyroid drugs. The V and J genes are TRBV18 and TRBJ2-5; D is perhaps TRBD2 (6 bases). This receptor was obtained from a woman aged 45-65 years with Graves disease. CDR3 loop: CASSPPEGAVPLETQYF. The CDR3 DNA is TGTGCCAGCTCACCACCGGAGGGCGCGGTTCCTTTGGAGACCCAGTACTTC.